This T cell receptor (beta chain) was recorded in a study of shared clonotypes between healthy human individuals. Whole-study context: With ages of 18 to 49, the donors were a couple of women and three men.

Regarding the study as a whole: Among the subsets, naive ones generally showed larger estimated richness than memory ones.

Germline assignment: CDR1 ENHRY and CDR2 SYGVKD. Trimming cost V 0 bases and J 5 bases; bases outside gene matches: 5. The CDR3 consists of 15 residues. In the authors' workflow: Quality scores were absent from the junction-only immunoSEQ sequences, so filtering differed. Sequenced by immunoSEQ multiplex PCR; TCRdb stores in-frame clones only, minus some. The DNA gave D and trimming, while V, J and clone size come from that table. The sample has 800,000 to 1,200,000 clones; about 84% are singletons. A remark on this clone: What it binds is not known. The same CDR3 is also encoded by other DNA sequences in this sample.

The clonotype originates from a man aged 18 to 30 in good health. Some clones in this sample may be carry-over from other donors' samples. The chain is built from TRBV10-3 and TRBJ1-2; 8 nucleotides match TRBD1. Sequenced: memory CD4+ T cells from PBMCs. Subset noted: CD45RA-negative fraction. The CDR3 DNA is TGTGCCATCAGTGAGTCGTCAGGGGGCGGTTATGGCTACACCTTC. It yields the protein CAISESSGGGYGYTF.